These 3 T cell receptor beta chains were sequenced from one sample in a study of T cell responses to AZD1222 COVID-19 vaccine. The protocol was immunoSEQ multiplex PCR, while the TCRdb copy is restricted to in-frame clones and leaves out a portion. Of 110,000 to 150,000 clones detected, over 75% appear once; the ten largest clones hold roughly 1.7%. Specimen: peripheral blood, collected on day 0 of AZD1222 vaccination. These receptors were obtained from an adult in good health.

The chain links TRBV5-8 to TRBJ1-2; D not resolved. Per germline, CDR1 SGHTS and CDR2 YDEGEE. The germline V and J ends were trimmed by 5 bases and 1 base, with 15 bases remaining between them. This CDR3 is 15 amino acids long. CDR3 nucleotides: TGTGCCAGCAGGGCAGGTGTCCCTATTAACTATGGCTACACCTTC. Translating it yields CASRAGVPINYGYTF.

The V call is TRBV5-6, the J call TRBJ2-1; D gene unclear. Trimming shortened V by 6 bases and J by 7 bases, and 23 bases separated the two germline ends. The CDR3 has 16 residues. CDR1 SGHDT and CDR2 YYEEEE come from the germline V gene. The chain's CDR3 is CASTTLLRNPANEQFF. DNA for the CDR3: TGTGCCAGCACTACCCTTTTGAGAAACCCAGCTAATGAGCAGTTCTTC.

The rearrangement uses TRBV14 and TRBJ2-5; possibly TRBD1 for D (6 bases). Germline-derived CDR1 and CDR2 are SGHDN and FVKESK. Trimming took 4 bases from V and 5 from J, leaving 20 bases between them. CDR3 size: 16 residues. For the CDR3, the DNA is TGTGCCAGCAGCCGGGGACACCCGGAATCTCGGGAGACCCAGTACTTC. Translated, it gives CASSRGHPESRETQYF. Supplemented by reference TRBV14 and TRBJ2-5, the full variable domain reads EAGVTQFPSHSVIEKGQTVTLRCDPISGHDNLYWYRRVMGKEIKFLLHFVKESKQDESGMPNNRFLAERTGGTYSTLKVQPAELEDSGVYFCASSRGHPESRETQYFGPGTRLLVL.